A single sample gave rise to the 24 T cell receptor beta chains below, sequenced in a study of human T cells and chemical hapten exposure. TCRdb reprocessed the 5' RACE reads with MiXCR, giving one entry per CDR3 protein. Of around 100,000 distinct CDR3 sequences in the sample, approximately 19% were seen once. It was unfractionated whole blood from which total RNA was extracted. These receptors were obtained from a human donor in good health.

This clonotype was detected only once. The rearrangement joins TRBV24-1 to TRBJ1-5; D unclear. V dropped 1 base and J dropped 9 bases, with 9 bases sitting between them. Per germline, CDR1 KGHDR and CDR2 SFDVKD. The CDR3 loop spans 13 amino acids. This CDR3 is CATSDLGPGPQHF. The DNA for the CDR3 is TGTGCCACCAGTGATTTAGGCCCTGGGCCCCAGCATTTT.

Only a few counts were recorded for this clonotype. V gene TRBV19 combines with J gene TRBJ1-6; unclear D gene. The V end lost 3 bases, the J end lost 7 bases, and 7 bases lay between the germline ends. The germline CDR1 and CDR2 sequences are LNHDA and SQIVND (reference sequence). The CDR3 length is 13 residues. CDR3 region: CASSMGWNSPLHF. The CDR3 DNA reads TGTGCCAGTAGTATGGGCTGGAATTCACCCCTCCACTTT.

This clonotype was observed a few times. CDR3 amino acids: CASIVKGQGYADTQYF. The CDR3 bases are TGTGCCAGCATCGTAAAAGGACAGGGTTACGCAGATACGCAGTATTTT. The V call is TRBV3-1, the J call TRBJ2-3; TRBD1 matches at 8 bases. This CDR3 has 16 amino acids. V was clipped by 7 bases and J by 4 bases; unmatched bases: 13. Looked up from germline, CDR1 is LGHDT and CDR2 is YNNKEL (reference sequence).

The gene calls are TRBV14 and TRBJ2-2, with D tentatively TRBD2 (6 bases). This CDR3 has 13 amino acids. In germline, CDR1 is SGHDN, CDR2 FVKESK. Deletions cut 6 bases from V and 7 bases from J, with 12 bases between. CDR3 sequence (DNA): TGTGCCAGCAGGCATATGGGAGGCGGGGAGCTGTTTTTT. Translated, it gives CASRHMGGGELFF.

V and J are TRBV4-1 and TRBJ2-7, with D perhaps matching TRBD2 (5 bases). Germline V gene sequence: CDR1 MGHRA, CDR2 YSYEKL. V lost 1 base to trimming and J lost 1 base, with 14 bases between them. The CDR3 covers 16 residues. The CDR3 region has the DNA TGCGCCAGCAGCCAAGCTGAACTAGTAACATCCTACGAGCAGTACTTC. This sequence encodes CASSQAELVTSYEQYF.

This sequence joins TRBV12-3 or TRBV12-4 and TRBJ1-4; tentatively, D is TRBD1 (5 bases). The CDR3 sequence is 15 residues long. V lost 1 base, J lost 2 bases, and 8 bases lay in between. The CDR3 coding sequence is TGTGCCAGCAGTTTAGGGCAGGGTACTAATGAAAAACTGTTTTTT. Protein sequence: CASSLGQGTNEKLFF.

This clonotype has more than one count but fewer than ten. This chain connects TRBV2 to TRBJ2-7; D not resolved. The length of the CDR3 is 12 residues. Trimming left V 6 bases short and J 2 bases short, with 8 bases between. Germline values: CDR1 SNHLY, CDR2 FYNNEI. The CDR3 region is CASRDGAYEQYF. CDR3 nucleotide sequence: TGTGCCAGCAGGGACGGAGCCTACGAGCAGTACTTC.

This chain uses TRBV21-1 with TRBJ1-1; TRBD1, the table's D call, was not compared with the DNA. TRBV21-1 is shown as a pseudogene. The CDR3 sequence is 13 residues long. CDR3 loop: CANNRGRNTEAFF. CDR3 nucleotides: TGTGCCAACAACAGGGGGCGGAACACTGAAGCTTTCTTT.

The CDR3 here is CATSPSQGYGAEQYF. CDR3 nucleotides: TGTGCCACCAGTCCATCCCAGGGATACGGAGCGGAGCAGTACTTC. The J gene is TRBJ2-7, the V gene TRBV24-1; a weak D match, TRBD1 (5 bases). Per germline, CDR1 KGHDR and CDR2 SFDVKD. V was clipped by 6 bases and J by 7 bases, with 21 bases between them. The CDR3 runs to 15 residues.

The chain employs TRBV15 and TRBJ1-2; D is ambiguous. V lost 1 base to trimming and J lost 4 bases, with 7 bases between them. This CDR3 is built from 13 residues. The germline CDR1 and CDR2 sequences are LNHNV and YYDKDF (reference sequence). The CDR3 coding sequence is TGTGCCACCAGCAGAGCGGGATTCTATGGCTACACCTTC. It yields the protein CATSRAGFYGYTF.

Only a few counts were recorded for this clonotype. The genes are TRBV28 and TRBJ1-4; D unclear. The V gene lost 6 bases and the J gene lost 0 bases, with 8 bases spanning the gap. Germline V gene lookup returns CDR1 MDHEN and CDR2 SYDVKM. This CDR3 is 14 amino acids long. The CDR3 DNA reads as TGTGCCAGCAGCCTCCCCCCAACTAATGAAAAACTGTTTTTT. Translated, it gives CASSLPPTNEKLFF.

This clonotype was recorded at least ten times. This chain uses TRBV5-1 with TRBJ1-1; TRBD1 might be the D (6 bases). The germline V gene has CDR1 SGHRS and CDR2 YFSETQ. The CDR3 contains 17 residues. V shed 0 bases and J shed 5 bases, with 20 bases lying between them. The CDR3 here is CASSLGSMTIRGTEAFF. The CDR3 nucleotides read TGCGCCAGCAGCTTGGGGTCGATGACAATCAGGGGAACTGAAGCTTTCTTT.

The chain recombines TRBV27 with TRBJ2-3, with no clear D. Germline V gene sequence: CDR1 MNHEY, CDR2 SMNVEV (reference sequence). This CDR3 region has 14 residues. V lost 2 bases to trimming and J lost 2 bases, with 8 bases between them. CDR3 protein: CASSLGRHTDTQYF. The CDR3 DNA reads TGTGCCAGCAGTTTAGGGCGGCACACAGATACGCAGTATTTT.

This clonotype occurred a few times. At one boundary the junction diverges from the germline segment, which might be a read error. The J gene is TRBJ2-3, the V gene TRBV7-7; 8 bases line up with TRBD2. CDR1 and CDR2 from the germline V gene are SSHAT and FNYEAQ (reference sequence). The CDR3 sequence is 15 residues long. For the CDR3, the DNA is TGTGCTAGCAGCCCCGGGACTAGGGGGTCGGATACGCAGTATTTT. Protein: CASSPGTRGSDTQYF. The full variable domain, in which reference TRBV7-7 and TRBJ2-3 provide the parts outside the CDR3, is GAGVSQSPRYKVTKRGQDVTLRCDPISSHATLYWYQQALGQGPEFLTYFNYEAQPDKSGLPSDRFSAERPEGSISTLTIQRTEQRDSAMYRCASSPGTRGSDTQYFGPGTRLTVL.

This clonotype was seen more than once but under ten times. The V gene is TRBV12-3 or TRBV12-4, the J gene TRBJ1-5; D ambiguous. Trimming took 3 bases from V and 0 from J, leaving 9 bases between them. CDR3 length equals 15 residues. The CDR3 region is CASSFYLTSNQPQHF. The CDR3 region has the DNA TGTGCCAGCAGTTTTTATCTTACTAGCAATCAGCCCCAGCATTTT.

The CDR3 DNA reads as TGTGCCAGCAGTGAATTGAGACAGGGGTTCCACGAGCAGTACTTC. Its protein product is CASSELRQGFHEQYF. This sequence joins TRBV25-1 and TRBJ2-7; 8 nucleotides match TRBD1. Germline V gene lookup returns CDR1 MGHDK and CDR2 SYGVNS. V trimming: 1 base; J trimming: 5 bases; junction bases outside the gene matches: 7. This CDR3 spans 15 amino acids.

The rearrangement joins TRBV28 to TRBJ1-2; D is undetermined. Germline values: CDR1 MDHEN, CDR2 SYDVKM. The CDR3 totals 13 residues. With 2 bases removed from V and 8 bases from J, the gap between germline ends came to 12 bases. In DNA, the CDR3 is TGTGCCAGCAGTTTAATTGGGAGTGCGGGCTACACCTTC. Translating it yields CASSLIGSAGYTF.

This chain joins TRBV4-1 and TRBJ2-3; 8 bases are a match to TRBD2. Per germline, CDR1 MGHRA and CDR2 YSYEKL. This CDR3 spans 16 amino acids. Germline trimming cut 1 base from V and 10 bases from J; bases unmatched to any gene: 13. The CDR3 region is CASSQVWGGSGSPQYF. Here the CDR3 DNA reads TGCGCCAGCAGCCAAGTCTGGGGGGGCAGCGGGAGTCCGCAGTATTTT.

This clonotype was seen more than once but under ten times. The rearrangement links TRBV25-1 to TRBJ1-2; possibly TRBD1 for D (5 bases). V was trimmed by 1 base and J by 3 bases, leaving 12 bases between them. The length of the CDR3 is 15 residues. The germline CDR1 and CDR2 sequences are MGHDK and SYGVNS. CDR3 nucleotides: TGTGCCAGCAGTGAATTTGACAGCCCTTACTATGGCTACACCTTC. It specifies CASSEFDSPYYGYTF.

Only a few counts were recorded for this clonotype. The V gene is TRBV6-5, the J gene TRBJ1-3; no reliable D call. The CDR3 extends over 16 amino acids. Germline V CDR1 and CDR2: MNHEY, SVGAGI. V lost 2 bases and J 3 bases, leaving 14 bases between the germline ends. Here the CDR3 reads CASSYGEGASGNTIYF. CDR3 DNA: TGTGCCAGCAGTTACGGGGAGGGAGCAAGTGGAAACACCATATATTTT.

The gene calls are TRBV5-1 and TRBJ2-1; TRBD1 matches 7 bases. The CDR3 runs to 13 residues. V lost 3 bases to trimming and J lost 10 bases; unmatched junction nucleotides: 7. CDR1 and CDR2 (germline): SGHRS, YFSETQ. In DNA, the CDR3 is TGCGCCAGCAGCTCCATACAGGGGAACGAGCAGTTCTTC. It is translated as CASSSIQGNEQFF.

The rearrangement joins TRBV4-1 to TRBJ2-1; the match to TRBD2 covers 15 bases. Germline V lookup: CDR1 MGHRA, CDR2 YSYEKL. The CDR3 is 17 amino acids. V lost 4 bases, J lost 2 bases, and 3 bases stayed unmatched. Here the CDR3 reads CASSPRTSGGAYNEQFF. DNA for the CDR3: TGCGCCAGCAGCCCACGGACTAGCGGGGGGGCCTACAATGAGCAGTTCTTC.

The genes are TRBV15 and TRBJ2-1, with 12 bases matching TRBD2. This CDR3 has 15 amino acids. J was trimmed by 4 bases and V by 5 bases; bases with no gene match: 3. CDR1 and CDR2 from the germline V gene are LNHNV and YYDKDF (reference sequence). CDR3 amino acids: CATSGGTSGYNEQFF. In nucleotides, the CDR3 is TGTGCCACCAGCGGGGGGACTAGCGGGTACAATGAGCAGTTCTTC.

This clonotype came up a few times. The chain is built from TRBV7-8 and TRBJ2-4; TRBD1 might be the D (6 bases). The CDR3 spans 13 residues. V gave up 3 bases and J gave up 3 bases, with 6 bases separating them. Germline lookup yields CDR1 SGHVS and CDR2 FQNEAQ. This chain's CDR3 is CASSLDSKNIQYF. In DNA form, the CDR3 reads TGTGCCAGCAGCTTGGACAGCAAAAACATTCAGTACTTC.